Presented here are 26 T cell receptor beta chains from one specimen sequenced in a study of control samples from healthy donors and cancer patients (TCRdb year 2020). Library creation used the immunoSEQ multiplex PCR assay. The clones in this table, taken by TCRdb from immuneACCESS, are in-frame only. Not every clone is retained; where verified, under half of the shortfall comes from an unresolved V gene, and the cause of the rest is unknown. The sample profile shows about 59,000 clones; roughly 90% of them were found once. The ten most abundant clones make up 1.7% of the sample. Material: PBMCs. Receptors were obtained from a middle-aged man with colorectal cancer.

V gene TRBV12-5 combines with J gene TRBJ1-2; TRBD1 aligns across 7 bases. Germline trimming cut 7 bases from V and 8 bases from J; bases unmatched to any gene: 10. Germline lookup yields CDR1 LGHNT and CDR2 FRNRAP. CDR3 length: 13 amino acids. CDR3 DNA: TGTGCTAGTGTTAATATGAACAGGGGAGGCTACACCTTC. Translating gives CASVNMNRGGYTF.

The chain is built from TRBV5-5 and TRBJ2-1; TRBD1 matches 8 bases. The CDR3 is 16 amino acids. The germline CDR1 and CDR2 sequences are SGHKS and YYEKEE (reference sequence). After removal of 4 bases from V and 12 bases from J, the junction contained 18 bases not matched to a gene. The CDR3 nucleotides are TGTGCCAGCAGCCGTACCTTGGGAGCCACAGGGGGTGGGCAGTTCTTC. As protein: CASSRTLGATGGGQFF.

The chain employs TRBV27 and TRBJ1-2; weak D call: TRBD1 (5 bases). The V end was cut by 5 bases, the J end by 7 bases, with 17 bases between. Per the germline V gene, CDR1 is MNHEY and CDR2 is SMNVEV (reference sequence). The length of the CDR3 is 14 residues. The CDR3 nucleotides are TGTGCCAGCAGTAATCCGGGGGATGCTGGTGGCTACACCTTC. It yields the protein CASSNPGDAGGYTF.

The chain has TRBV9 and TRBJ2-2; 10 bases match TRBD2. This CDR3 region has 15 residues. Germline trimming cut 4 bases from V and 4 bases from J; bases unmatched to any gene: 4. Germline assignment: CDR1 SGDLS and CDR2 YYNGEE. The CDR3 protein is CASSRSGGGTGELFF. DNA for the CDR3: TGTGCCAGCAGCCGGAGCGGGGGGGGCACCGGGGAGCTGTTTTTT.

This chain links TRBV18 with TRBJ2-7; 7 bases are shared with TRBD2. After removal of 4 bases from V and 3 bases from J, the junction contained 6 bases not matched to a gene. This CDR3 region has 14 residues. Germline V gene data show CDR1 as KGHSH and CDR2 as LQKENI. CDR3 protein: CASSLTSGNYEQYF. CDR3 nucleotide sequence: TGTGCCAGCTCACTAACCAGCGGGAACTACGAGCAGTACTTC.

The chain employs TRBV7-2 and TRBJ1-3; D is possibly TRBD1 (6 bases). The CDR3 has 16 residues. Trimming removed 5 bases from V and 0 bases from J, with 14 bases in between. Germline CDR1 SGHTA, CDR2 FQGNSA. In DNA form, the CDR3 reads TGTGCCAGCAGCCCTGACAGGAGCCTCTCTGGAAACACCATATATTTT. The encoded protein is CASSPDRSLSGNTIYF.

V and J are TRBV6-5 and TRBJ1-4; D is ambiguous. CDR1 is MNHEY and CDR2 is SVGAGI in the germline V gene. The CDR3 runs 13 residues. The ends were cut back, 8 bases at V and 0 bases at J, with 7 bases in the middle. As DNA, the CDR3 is TGTGCCAGCTCAAGCGCAACTAATGAAAAACTGTTTTTT. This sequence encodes CASSSATNEKLFF.

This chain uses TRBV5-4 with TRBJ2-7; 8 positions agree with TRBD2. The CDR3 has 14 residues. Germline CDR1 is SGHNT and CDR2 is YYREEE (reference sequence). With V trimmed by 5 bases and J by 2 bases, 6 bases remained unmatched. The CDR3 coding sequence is TGTGCCAGCAGTTTCCGGGGGGGAACCTACGAGCAGTACTTC. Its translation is CASSFRGGTYEQYF. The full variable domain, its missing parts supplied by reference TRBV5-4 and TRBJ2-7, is ETGVTQSPTHLIKTRGQQVTLRCSSQSGHNTVSWYQQALGQGPQFIFQYYREEENGRGNFPPRFSGLQFPNYSSELNVNALELDDSALYLCASSFRGGTYEQYFGPGTRLTVT.

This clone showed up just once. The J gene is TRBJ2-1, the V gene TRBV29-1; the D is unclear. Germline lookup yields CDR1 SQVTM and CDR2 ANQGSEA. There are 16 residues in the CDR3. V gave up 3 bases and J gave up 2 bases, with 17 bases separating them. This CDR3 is CSVEPLTSSPYNEQFF. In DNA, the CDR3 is TGCAGCGTTGAGCCCCTGACAAGTTCACCCTACAATGAGCAGTTCTTC.

In DNA, the CDR3 is TGCGCCAGCAGCTTGGCAGGGGGACATGGGTCGAATTCACCCCTCCACTTT. Translation gives CASSLAGGHGSNSPLHF. J is TRBJ1-6 and V is TRBV5-1; TRBD1 aligns across 7 bases. This CDR3 is built from 17 residues. In germline, CDR1 is SGHRS, CDR2 YFSETQ. V shed 0 bases, J shed 7 bases, and the junction held 10 bases outside the gene matches.

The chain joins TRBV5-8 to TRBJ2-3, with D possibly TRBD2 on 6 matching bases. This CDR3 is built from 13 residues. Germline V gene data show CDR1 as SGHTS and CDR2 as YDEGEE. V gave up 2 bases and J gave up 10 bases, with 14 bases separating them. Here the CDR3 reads CASSFSGVTAQYF. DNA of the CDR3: TGTGCCAGCAGCTTTTCGGGGGTAACGGCGCAGTATTTT.

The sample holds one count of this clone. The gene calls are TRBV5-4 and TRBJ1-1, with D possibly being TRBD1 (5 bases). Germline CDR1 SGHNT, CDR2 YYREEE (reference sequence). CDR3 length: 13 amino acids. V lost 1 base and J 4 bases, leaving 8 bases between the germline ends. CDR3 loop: CASSLQGVTEAFF. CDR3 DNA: TGTGCCAGCAGCTTGCAAGGGGTCACTGAAGCTTTCTTT.

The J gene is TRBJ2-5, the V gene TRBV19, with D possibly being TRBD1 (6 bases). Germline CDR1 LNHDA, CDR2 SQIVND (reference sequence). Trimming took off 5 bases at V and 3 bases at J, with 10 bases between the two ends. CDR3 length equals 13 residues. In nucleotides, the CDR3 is TGTGCCAGTAGTGGGTACAGGGAAGAGACCCAGTACTTC. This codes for CASSGYREETQYF.

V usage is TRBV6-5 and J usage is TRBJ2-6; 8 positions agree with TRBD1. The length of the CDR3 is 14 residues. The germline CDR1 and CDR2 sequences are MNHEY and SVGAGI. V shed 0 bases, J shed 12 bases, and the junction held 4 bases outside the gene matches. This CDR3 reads CASSYSTGGSVLTF. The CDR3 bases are TGTGCCAGCAGTTACTCTACAGGGGGGAGCGTCCTGACTTTC.

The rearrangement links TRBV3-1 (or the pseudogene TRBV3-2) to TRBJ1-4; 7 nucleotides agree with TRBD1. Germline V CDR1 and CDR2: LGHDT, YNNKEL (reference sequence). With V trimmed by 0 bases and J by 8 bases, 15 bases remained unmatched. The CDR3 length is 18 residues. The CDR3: CASSQDRGSIASQEKLFF. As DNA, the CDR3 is TGTGCCAGCAGCCAAGACAGGGGGTCCATTGCTTCACAAGAAAAACTGTTTTTT.

CDR3 in amino acids: CASSQSTSGQDGYTF. The CDR3 nucleotides are TGTGCCAGCAGCCAAAGTACATCCGGTCAGGATGGCTACACCTTC. This rearrangement joins TRBV4-2 to TRBJ1-2; D ambiguous. Germline CDR1 is LGHNA and CDR2 is YNFKEQ. The CDR3 has 15 residues. Trimming removed 2 bases at V and 6 bases at J, with 16 bases between.

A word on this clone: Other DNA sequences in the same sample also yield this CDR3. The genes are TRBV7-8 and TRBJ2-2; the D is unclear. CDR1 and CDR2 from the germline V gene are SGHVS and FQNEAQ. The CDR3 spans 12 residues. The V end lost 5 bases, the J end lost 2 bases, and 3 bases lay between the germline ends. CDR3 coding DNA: TGTGCCAGCAGCCTCAACACCGGGGAGCTGTTTTTT. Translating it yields CASSLNTGELFF.

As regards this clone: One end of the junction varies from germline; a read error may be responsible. DNA of the CDR3: TGTGCCAGCGGTGACCGTGGGGAAAAACTGTTTTTT. Translating it yields CASGDRGEKLFF. V is TRBV6-1 and J is TRBJ1-4; D is unresolved. This CDR3 contains 12 residues. The germline V gene has CDR1 MNHNS and CDR2 SASEGT.

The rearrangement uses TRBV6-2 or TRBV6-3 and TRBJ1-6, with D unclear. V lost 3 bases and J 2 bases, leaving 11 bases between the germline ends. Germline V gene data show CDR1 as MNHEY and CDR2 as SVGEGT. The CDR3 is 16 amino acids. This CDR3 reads CASSYGEGTYNSPLHF. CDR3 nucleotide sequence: TGTGCCAGCAGTTATGGAGAAGGGACCTATAATTCACCCCTCCACTTT.

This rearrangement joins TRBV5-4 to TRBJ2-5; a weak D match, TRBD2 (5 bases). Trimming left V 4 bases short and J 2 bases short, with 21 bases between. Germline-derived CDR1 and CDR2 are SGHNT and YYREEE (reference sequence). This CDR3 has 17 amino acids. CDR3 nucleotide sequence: TGTGCCAGCAGCATCTTGGGTGGGTCGGGATTGCAAGAGACCCAGTACTTC. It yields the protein CASSILGGSGLQETQYF. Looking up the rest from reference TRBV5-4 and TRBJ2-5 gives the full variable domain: ETGVTQSPTHLIKTRGQQVTLRCSSQSGHNTVSWYQQALGQGPQFIFQYYREEENGRGNFPPRFSGLQFPNYSSELNVNALELDDSALYLCASSILGGSGLQETQYFGPGTRLLVL.

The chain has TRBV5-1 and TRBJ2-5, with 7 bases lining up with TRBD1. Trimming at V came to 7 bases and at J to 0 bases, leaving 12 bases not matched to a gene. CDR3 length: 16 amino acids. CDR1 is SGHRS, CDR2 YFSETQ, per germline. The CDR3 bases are TGCGCCAGCCAGAATTCCCCCGGGACAGACCAAGAGACCCAGTACTTC. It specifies CASQNSPGTDQETQYF.

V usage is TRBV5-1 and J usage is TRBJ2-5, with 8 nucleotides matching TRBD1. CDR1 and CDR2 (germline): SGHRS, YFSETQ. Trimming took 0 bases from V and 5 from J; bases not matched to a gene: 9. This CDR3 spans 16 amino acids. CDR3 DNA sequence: TGCGCCAGCAGCTTGGAAGGCAGGGGGCAAAGGGAGACCCAGTACTTC. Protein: CASSLEGRGQRETQYF.

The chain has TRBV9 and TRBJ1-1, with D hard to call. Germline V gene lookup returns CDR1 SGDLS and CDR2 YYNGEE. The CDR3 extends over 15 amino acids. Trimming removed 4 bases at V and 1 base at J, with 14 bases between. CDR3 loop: CASSRSGNRNTEAFF. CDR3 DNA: TGTGCCAGCAGCCGGTCGGGGAATAGGAACACTGAAGCTTTCTTT. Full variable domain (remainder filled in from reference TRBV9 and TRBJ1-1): DSGVTQTPKHLITATGQRVTLRCSPRSGDLSVYWYQQSLDQGLQFLIQYYNGEERAKGNILERFSAQQFPDLHSELNLSSLELGDSALYFCASSRSGNRNTEAFFGQGTRLTVV.

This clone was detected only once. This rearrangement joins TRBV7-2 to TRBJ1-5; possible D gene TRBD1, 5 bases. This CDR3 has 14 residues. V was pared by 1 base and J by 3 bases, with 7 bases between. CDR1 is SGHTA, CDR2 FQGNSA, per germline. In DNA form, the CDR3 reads TGTGCCAGCAGCTTAGGCAGGGTCAATCAGCCCCAGCATTTT. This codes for CASSLGRVNQPQHF.

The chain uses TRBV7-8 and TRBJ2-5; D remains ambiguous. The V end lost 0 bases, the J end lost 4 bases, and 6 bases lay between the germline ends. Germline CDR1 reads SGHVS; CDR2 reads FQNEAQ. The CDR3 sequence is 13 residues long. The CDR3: CASSLAMGETQYF. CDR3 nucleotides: TGTGCCAGCAGCTTAGCTATGGGAGAGACCCAGTACTTC.

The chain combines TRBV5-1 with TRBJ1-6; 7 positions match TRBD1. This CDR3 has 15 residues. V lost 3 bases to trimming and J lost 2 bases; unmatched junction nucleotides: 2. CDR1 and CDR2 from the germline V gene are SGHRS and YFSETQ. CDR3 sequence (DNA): TGCGCCAGCAGCTCACAGGGGCCCTATAATTCACCCCTCCACTTT. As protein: CASSSQGPYNSPLHF.